This TCR beta chain appears in the sequencing data of a study of low-dose radiotherapy and immunotherapy resistance in tumors. Across the study: Fractions of 0.5 Gy went to Cohort 1 every 2 weeks, totaling 6.5 Gy.

Documented time point: after trial treatment. Treatment specified: LDRT plus nivolumab, ipilimumab, low-dose cyclophosphamide and aspirin (RACIN trial). Each donor was administered nivolumab, ipilimumab, aspirin, low-dose cyclophosphamide and low-dose radiotherapy. Enrollment required an advanced solid tumor negative for tumor-infiltrating lymphocytes. Alpha- and beta-chain coverage of first-strand cDNA came from TRAV- and TRBV-specific primers. The authors ran around 20 PCR cycles to amplify TCRs with a constant-region primer and V-primer adapter. MiXCR, applied by TCRdb to the reads, yields one record per CDR3 protein. Here the sample spans under 110,000 distinct CDR3 sequences, more than 20% being singletons. This clonotype has a count of ten or more. This clonotype was obtained from a male donor with prostate cancer. This specimen was PBMCs, taken after low-dose radiotherapy plus immunotherapy.

CDR3 loop: CSAREGRTEAFF. The CDR3 DNA reads as TGCAGTGCTAGGGAGGGCCGCACTGAAGCTTTCTTT. The rearrangement uses TRBV20-1 and TRBJ1-1; no clear D gene. Per germline, CDR1 DFQATT and CDR2 SNEGSKA (reference sequence). The CDR3 consists of 12 residues. Trimming shortened V by 3 bases and J by 4 bases, and 9 bases separated the two germline ends.